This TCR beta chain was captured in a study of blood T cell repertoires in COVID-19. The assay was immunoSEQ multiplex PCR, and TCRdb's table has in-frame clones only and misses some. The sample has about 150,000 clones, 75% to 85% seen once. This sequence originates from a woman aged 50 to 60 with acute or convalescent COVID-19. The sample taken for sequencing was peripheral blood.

CDR3 sequence reads: CASSLTSGTSYEQYF. CDR3 bases: TGTGCCAGCAGCTTAACTAGCGGGACCTCCTACGAGCAGTACTTC. This rearrangement joins TRBV5-5 to TRBJ2-7, with 10 bases fitting TRBD2. The germline V gene has CDR1 SGHKS and CDR2 YYEKEE (reference sequence). V dropped 2 bases and J dropped 0; count of bases not matched to a gene: 2. The CDR3 is 15 residues long.